This T cell receptor (beta chain) derives from a study of blood T cell repertoires in COVID-19. As for the study in general: Some COVID-19 samples were acute and others convalescent; all came from the United States, Italy and Spain. The cDNA or gDNA used as material had been derived from T cells, B-cell-depleted T cells, or PBMCs.

Only a few counts were recorded for this clone. Measured with immunoSEQ multiplex PCR; TCRdb has only the in-frame clones, and not every one. The sample lists about 200,000 clones, 75% to 95% occurring once. Sequencing used peripheral blood. The sequence was collected from a man aged 50-60 years with acute or convalescent COVID-19.

CDR3 sequence reads: CASSSPAGRSQETQYF. CDR3 bases: TGTGCCAGCAGTTCCCCAGCGGGACGTTCACAAGAGACCCAGTACTTC. The rearrangement uses TRBV28 and TRBJ2-5, with 7 bases that match TRBD2. Germline V gene sequence: CDR1 MDHEN, CDR2 SYDVKM. V lost 4 bases and J lost 2; bases outside the gene matches: 10. The CDR3 has 16 amino acids. Drawing the rest from reference TRBV28 and TRBJ2-5, the complete variable domain is DVKVTQSSRYLVKRTGEKVFLECVQDMDHENMFWYRQDPGLGLRLIYFSYDVKMKEKGDIPEGYSVSREKKERFSLILESASTNQTSMYLCASSSPAGRSQETQYFGPGTRLLVL.